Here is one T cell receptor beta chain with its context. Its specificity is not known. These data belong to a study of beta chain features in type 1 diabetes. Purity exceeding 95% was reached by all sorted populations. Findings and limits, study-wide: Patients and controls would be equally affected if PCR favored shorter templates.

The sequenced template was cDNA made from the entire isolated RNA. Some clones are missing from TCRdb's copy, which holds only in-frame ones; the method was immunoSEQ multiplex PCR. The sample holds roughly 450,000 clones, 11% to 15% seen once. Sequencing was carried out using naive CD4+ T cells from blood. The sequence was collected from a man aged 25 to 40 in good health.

Here the CDR3 reads CASSQEIGLGANVLTF. CDR3 nucleotide sequence: TGCGCCAGCAGCCAAGAGATCGGGCTCGGGGCCAACGTCCTGACTTTC. The chain has TRBV4-3 and TRBJ2-6; no clear D gene. Trimming stripped 0 bases from V and 4 bases from J, with 10 bases between. The CDR3 runs to 16 residues. CDR1 and CDR2 (germline): LGHNA, YSLEER.